This T cell receptor beta chain was captured in a study of brain metastases from non-small cell lung cancer. The method was immunoSEQ multiplex PCR; TCRdb's version includes in-frame clones alone and lacks a portion of them. The sample lists a few thousand clones; roughly four fifths were seen once. CDR3 length equals 11 residues. V was shortened by 7 bases and J by 3 bases, with 9 bases between the two germline ends. Germline V CDR1 and CDR2: SQVTM, ANQGSEA. The genes are TRBV29-1 and TRBJ2-5; D gene uncertain. This TCR came from a donor at least 40 years old with non-small cell lung cancer. Sequencing was performed on tumor-adjacent normal tissue. Here the CDR3 DNA reads TGCAGCGGAGGACGGGAAGAGACCCAGTACTTC. It yields the protein CSGGREETQYF.